This T cell receptor beta chain was obtained from a study of blood T cell repertoires in COVID-19. Study overall: COVID-19 samples, acute and convalescent, were from the United States, Italy and Spain. Sample material is recorded as cDNA or gDNA derived from T cells, B-cell-depleted T cells, or PBMCs.

Original analysis: From reference gene primer amplification, estimates of nucleated cell counts were derived. TCRdb's copy holds only in-frame clones and misses some; the assay was immunoSEQ multiplex PCR. D and trimming come from the DNA, and the V and J calls and clone size come from that table. The table includes 130,000 to 150,000 clones, roughly 80% detected once. Germline lookup yields CDR1 SGHDT and CDR2 YYEEEE. V was shortened by 4 bases and J by 2 bases, with 10 bases between the two germline ends. There are 15 residues in the CDR3. Sequencing was done on a sample of peripheral blood. This TCR came from a woman older than 75 with acute or convalescent COVID-19. The V call is TRBV5-6, the J call TRBJ2-6, with D perhaps TRBD1 (6 bases). The CDR3 bases are TGTGCCAGCAGCCCGAGGACAGCTGGGGCCAACGTCCTGACTTTC. It is translated as CASSPRTAGANVLTF.